The clone carrying this TCR beta chain came up many times. Germline CDR1 reads SGHTA; CDR2 reads FQGTGA. The V and J ends lost 4 bases and 8 bases, in that order; junction bases with no gene match: 9. CDR3 length: 15 residues. Clones were read by immunoSEQ multiplex PCR, and TCRdb kept only the in-frame ones, dropping some. Here the sample spans approximately 80,000 clones, about 76% being singletons. This record belongs to a study of blood T cell repertoires in COVID-19. Study summary: Italy, Spain and the United States were the sources of the convalescent and acute COVID-19 samples.

This receptor was obtained from a man older than 75 with acute or convalescent COVID-19. The sequencing sample was made of peripheral blood. The genes are TRBV7-3 and TRBJ1-2; 11 bases agree with TRBD1. DNA for the CDR3: TGTGCCAGCAGCTCCGGACAGGGGGCACCGTGGGGCTACACCTTC. Amino acid sequence: CASSSGQGAPWGYTF.